Each of the 25 T cell receptor beta chains below was sequenced from the same sample in a study of cytomegalovirus exposure and HLA in healthy donors. PCR used 60 Vbeta primers and 13 Jbeta primers. Measured with immunoSEQ multiplex PCR; TCRdb has only the in-frame clones, and not every one. The table records some 150,000 clones, roughly 74% of them present only once. The sample consisted of PBMCs. The receptors shown here come from a man between 18 and 29 years old in good health and CMV-seronegative.

The rearrangement links TRBV5-4 to TRBJ1-1; the match to TRBD1 covers 9 bases. This CDR3 has 15 amino acids. V trimming: 4 bases; J trimming: 1 base; junction bases outside the gene matches: 5. Germline V gene sequence: CDR1 SGHNT, CDR2 YYREEE (reference sequence). CDR3 residues: CASSHRDRANTEAFF. The DNA of the CDR3 is TGTGCCAGCAGCCACCGGGACAGGGCGAACACTGAAGCTTTCTTT.

This clone was counted a few times. V is TRBV2 and J is TRBJ1-1, with 8 bases aligning to TRBD1. The CDR3 sequence is 14 residues long. CDR1 is SNHLY, CDR2 FYNNEI, per germline. With 3 bases clipped from V and 9 bases from J, the junction kept 9 bases outside the gene matches. The CDR3 DNA sequence: TGTGCCAGCAGTGATTCCGGACAGGGTAAGAAAGCTTTCTTT. It codes for CASSDSGQGKKAFF. The variable domain in full, with the rest retrieved from reference TRBV2 and TRBJ1-1, is EPEVTQTPSHQVTQMGQEVILRCVPISNHLYFYWYRQILGQKVEFLVSFYNNEISEKSEIFDDQFSVERPDGSNFTLKIRSTKLEDSAMYFCASSDSGQGKKAFFGQGTRLTVV.

This clone was seen only a few times. The chain has TRBV7-9 and TRBJ2-7; possibly TRBD2 for D (5 bases). The CDR3 is 13 residues long. Germline lookup yields CDR1 SEHNR and CDR2 FQNEAQ (reference sequence). V was pared by 3 bases and J by 6 bases, with 12 bases between. CDR3 amino acids: CASSFLALGEQYF. The CDR3 DNA sequence: TGTGCCAGCAGCTTCCTAGCTCTAGGCGAGCAGTACTTC.

The chain uses TRBV15 and TRBJ1-3; the match to TRBD1 covers 8 bases. The J segment lost 2 bases and the V segment lost 3 bases, leaving 6 bases of the junction unmatched. The germline V gene has CDR1 LNHNV and CDR2 YYDKDF (reference sequence). The CDR3 is 16 residues long. The CDR3 here is CATSRALQGAGNTIYF. The CDR3 DNA follows: TGTGCCACCAGCAGGGCACTACAGGGGGCTGGAAACACCATATATTTT.

The genes are TRBV28 and TRBJ2-1; 9 bases are shared with TRBD2. The CDR3 covers 15 residues. Germline V gives CDR1 MDHEN, CDR2 SYDVKM. The V gene end was trimmed by 3 bases and the J gene end by 0 bases; junction bases not matched to a gene: 0. The CDR3 loop is CASSFSGSSYNEQFF. For the CDR3, the DNA is TGTGCCAGCAGTTTTAGCGGGAGCTCCTACAATGAGCAGTTCTTC.

The chain carries TRBV11-3 and TRBJ1-2, with D perhaps TRBD1 (5 bases). Germline lookup yields CDR1 SGHNT and CDR2 YENEEA. V was clipped by 0 bases and J by 4 bases, with 9 bases between them. This CDR3 spans 14 amino acids. The CDR3 protein is CASSLDRGGYGYTF. The CDR3 DNA reads as TGTGCCAGCAGCTTAGATCGCGGGGGCTATGGCTACACCTTC.

The rearrangement joins TRBV9 to TRBJ1-6; D is undetermined. The CDR3 runs to 16 residues. CDR1 is SGDLS and CDR2 is YYNGEE in the germline V gene. V gave up 4 bases and J gave up 0 bases, with 11 bases separating them. CDR3 sequence: CASSLGRDSYNSPLHF. The CDR3 DNA is TGTGCCAGCAGCTTGGGGAGGGACTCCTATAATTCACCCCTCCACTTT.

The chain recombines TRBV6-5 with TRBJ1-5, with 9 nucleotides matching TRBD1. The trim removed 5 bases at V and 7 bases at J, leaving 9 bases unmatched. Germline assignment: CDR1 MNHEY and CDR2 SVGAGI. This CDR3 region has 15 residues. CDR3 amino acids: CASSKQGAVGQPQHF. The CDR3 bases are TGTGCCAGCAGTAAACAGGGGGCCGTCGGGCAGCCCCAGCATTTT.

This chain links TRBV6-1 with TRBJ2-3, with D maybe TRBD2 (5 bases). Trimming left V 7 bases short and J 0 bases short, with 11 bases between. This CDR3 has 14 amino acids. Germline CDR1 reads MNHNS; CDR2 reads SASEGT. CDR3 bases: TGTGCCAGCAAGGACTTAGCTAGCACAGATACGCAGTATTTT. As protein: CASKDLASTDTQYF.

The genes are TRBV18 and TRBJ1-1, with 7 bases identical to TRBD1. Germline CDR1 reads KGHSH; CDR2 reads LQKENI. The CDR3 spans 13 residues. V dropped 8 bases and J dropped 4; count of bases not matched to a gene: 7. The CDR3 DNA reads as TGTGCCAGCACCGCGGCAGGGGGCACTGAAGCTTTCTTT. This encodes CASTAAGGTEAFF.

The V and J genes are TRBV27 and TRBJ1-3, with 9 bases matching TRBD1. The CDR3 contains 14 residues. J gave up 8 bases and V 5 bases, and 7 bases lay outside the gene matches. Germline CDR1 and CDR2: MNHEY and SMNVEV (reference sequence). The chain's CDR3 is CASSQLDRGDTIYF. The DNA for the CDR3 is TGTGCCAGCAGTCAATTGGACAGGGGAGACACCATATATTTT.

The chain uses TRBV7-3 and TRBJ2-5; possible D gene TRBD2, 6 bases. From germline, CDR1 is SGHTA and CDR2 FQGTGA. V was trimmed by 2 bases and J by 1 base, leaving 14 bases between them. The CDR3 contains 16 residues. This chain's CDR3 is CASSLFASEIQETQYF. CDR3 bases: TGTGCCAGCAGCTTATTCGCTAGCGAGATCCAAGAGACCCAGTACTTC. The full variable domain, rest sourced from reference TRBV7-3 and TRBJ2-5, is GAGVSQTPSNKVTEKGKYVELRCDPISGHTALYWYRQSLGQGPEFLIYFQGTGAADDSGLPNDRFFAVRPEGSVSTLKIQRTERGDSAVYLCASSLFASEIQETQYFGPGTRLLVL.

The chain recombines TRBV5-1 with TRBJ2-7; a possible D gene is TRBD2 (5 bases). The CDR3 is 12 residues long. Per germline, CDR1 SGHRS and CDR2 YFSETQ. The V and J ends lost 0 bases and 5 bases respectively, with 6 bases between them. The CDR3 DNA reads TGCGCCAGCAGCTTGGTCGGGAACGAGCAGTACTTC. The encoded protein is CASSLVGNEQYF.

Here the CDR3 DNA reads TGTGCCAGCAGCTTAGTAGGGGGCGCTTTTGGGGAGCAGTACTTC. Its protein product is CASSLVGGAFGEQYF. V is TRBV7-9 and J is TRBJ2-7; 7 bases fit TRBD1. Trimming cost V 1 base and J 7 bases; bases outside gene matches: 10. Per germline, CDR1 SEHNR and CDR2 FQNEAQ (reference sequence). The CDR3 spans 15 residues.

For this clone: At one end the junction does not follow the germline gene, possibly because of a read error. This chain links TRBV7-9 with TRBJ2-7; 9 positions match TRBD2. CDR1 SEHNR and CDR2 FQNEAQ come from the germline V gene (reference sequence). The CDR3 has 16 residues. CDR3 sequence (DNA): TGTTCCAGCAGCCCGGGGAGCGGGGGGCTCTCCTACGAGCAGTACTTC. This encodes CSSSPGSGGLSYEQYF.

V usage is TRBV5-1 and J usage is TRBJ2-1, with TRBD2 matching 9 bases. V trimming: 0 bases; J trimming: 10 bases; junction bases outside the gene matches: 8. The CDR3 contains 15 residues. The germline V gene has CDR1 SGHRS and CDR2 YFSETQ. CDR3 DNA sequence: TGCGCCAGCAGCTTGGAAAGCGGGGGGCCCTTGGAGCAGTTCTTC. Translated: CASSLESGGPLEQFF.

The genes are TRBV10-3 and TRBJ2-1, with 13 bases that match TRBD2. V lost 7 bases, J lost 4 bases, and 7 bases stayed unmatched. The length of the CDR3 is 16 residues. CDR1 is ENHRY and CDR2 is SYGVKD in the germline V gene. The CDR3 sequence: CAITTPTSGGYNEQFF. CDR3 bases: TGTGCCATCACCACCCCGACTAGCGGGGGGTACAATGAGCAGTTCTTC.

This clone was counted only a few times. V gene TRBV7-9 combines with J gene TRBJ1-2; a possible D gene is TRBD1 (5 bases). Trimming pared 3 bases from V and 2 bases from J, leaving 13 bases between. This CDR3 has 15 residues. Germline CDR1 and CDR2: SEHNR and FQNEAQ (reference sequence). This CDR3 is CASSLGRGANYGYTF. CDR3 nucleotides: TGTGCCAGCAGCTTGGGGAGGGGTGCCAACTATGGCTACACCTTC.

J is TRBJ2-1 and V is TRBV11-3; 7 positions match TRBD2. Germline lookup yields CDR1 SGHNT and CDR2 YENEEA. Unmatched junction bases numbered 18, after V lost 6 bases and J lost 4 bases. The CDR3 totals 18 residues. The CDR3 loop reads CASRFNRASGGGYNEQFF. CDR3 coding DNA: TGTGCCAGCAGGTTCAATCGGGCTAGCGGTGGAGGGTACAATGAGCAGTTCTTC.

In this sample, this clone turned up a few times. This rearrangement joins TRBV7-9 to TRBJ1-4, with 8 bases lining up with TRBD1. Germline V gene lookup returns CDR1 SEHNR and CDR2 FQNEAQ (reference sequence). The CDR3 runs to 19 residues. V was clipped by 1 base and J by 3 bases; unmatched bases: 13. The CDR3 spells CASSLGWNYRGVPNEKLFF. The CDR3 region has the DNA TGTGCCAGCAGCTTAGGGTGGAATTACAGGGGGGTGCCTAATGAAAAACTGTTTTTT.

The chain is built from TRBV10-3 and TRBJ2-3; a weak D match, TRBD2 (5 bases). Trimming cost V 9 bases and J 0 bases, with 13 bases left between them. CDR1 and CDR2 (germline): ENHRY, SYGVKD. The CDR3 runs to 14 residues. CDR3 sequence reads: CAISAGVSTDTQYF. The DNA for the CDR3 is TGTGCCATTTCGGCCGGGGTTAGCACAGATACGCAGTATTTT.

V is TRBV5-1 and J is TRBJ2-1; tentative D call: TRBD2 (5 bases). CDR3 size: 18 residues. Germline loops: CDR1 SGHRS, CDR2 YFSETQ. V lost 1 base and J lost 0, with 17 bases in between. The CDR3 sequence: CASSLRGGSLSSYNEQFF. CDR3 nucleotides: TGCGCCAGCAGCTTGCGGGGTGGGTCATTGAGCTCCTACAATGAGCAGTTCTTC.

The rearrangement uses TRBV6-4 and TRBJ1-1, with D perhaps matching TRBD1 (5 bases). The CDR3 spans 14 residues. CDR1 is MRHNA and CDR2 is SNTAGT in the germline V gene. V dropped 6 bases and J dropped 5 bases, with 16 bases sitting between them. The CDR3 nucleotides read TGTGCCAGCAGAGTGGACAACGGAGATACTGAAGCTTTCTTT. Amino acids: CASRVDNGDTEAFF.

The chain employs TRBV6-1 and TRBJ2-2; tentatively, D is TRBD1 (5 bases). The ends were cut back, 5 bases at V and 5 bases at J, with 12 bases in the middle. The CDR3 has 14 amino acids. Germline values: CDR1 MNHNS, CDR2 SASEGT. The CDR3 DNA reads as TGTGCCAGCAGTCGGCCAGGGCTAACCGGGGAGCTGTTTTTT. Translation gives CASSRPGLTGELFF.

As concerns this clone: One end of the junction varies from germline; a read error may be responsible. This rearrangement joins TRBV7-6 to TRBJ2-5; D may be TRBD2 (5 bases). CDR3 size: 13 residues. Germline V gene sequence: CDR1 SGHVS, CDR2 FNYEAQ. CDR3 amino acids: CASSPVKGEAQYF. The CDR3 DNA is TGTGCCAGCAGCCCTGTCAAGGGAGAGGCCCAGTACTTC. The variable domain in full, completed from reference TRBV7-6 and TRBJ2-5, reads GAGVSQSPRYKVTKRGQDVALRCDPISGHVSLYWYRQALGQGPEFLTYFNYEAQQDKSGLPNDRFSAERPEGSISTLTIQRTEQRDSAMYRCASSPVKGEAQYFGPGTRLLVL.